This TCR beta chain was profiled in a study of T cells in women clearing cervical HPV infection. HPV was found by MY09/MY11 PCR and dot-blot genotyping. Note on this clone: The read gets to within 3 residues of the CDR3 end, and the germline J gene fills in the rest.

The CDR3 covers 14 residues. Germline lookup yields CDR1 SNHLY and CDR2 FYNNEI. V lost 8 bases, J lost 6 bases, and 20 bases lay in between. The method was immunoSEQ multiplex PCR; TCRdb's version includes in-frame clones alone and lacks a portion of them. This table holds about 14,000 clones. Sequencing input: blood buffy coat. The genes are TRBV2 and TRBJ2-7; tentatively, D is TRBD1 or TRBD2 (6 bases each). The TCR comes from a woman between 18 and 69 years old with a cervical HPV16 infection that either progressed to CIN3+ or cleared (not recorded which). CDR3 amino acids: CASSGRLQGGEQYF. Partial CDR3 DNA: TGTGCCAGCTCGGGGCGTTTACAGGGAGGCGAG.